The T cell receptor beta chain described here comes from a study of cytomegalovirus exposure and HLA in healthy donors (dated by TCRdb to 2015 to 2018). With regard to the full study: An earlier analysis of approximately 640 of the donors reported approximately 270 Gb of sequence data and 117 million unique TCR beta sequences from 150 million to 200 million T cells. Roughly 310 gigabases of sequencing data and approximately 85 million unique TCR sequences were included in an early release covering 550 to 650 HLA-typed donors. Of the 300 to 400 genotyped donors, approximately 82% fell in the genetic ancestry cluster associated with self-reported Caucasian donors. The study was designed to test whether signatures of past pathogen exposure could be identified by cataloging public T cell receptors. The T cell repertoires of some 670 subjects were profiled by immunosequencing and related to cytomegalovirus serostatus. Along with the approximately 670-subject first cohort, a separate validation cohort of over a hundred different subjects was used. To predict cytomegalovirus infection status, the study combined high-throughput TCR immunosequencing, statistical association of individual TCRs with disease status, and machine learning. A later analysis re-examined previously published TCR beta repertoires from 600 to 700 donors and added high-resolution HLA genotyping to investigate patterns of TCR occurrence. In the later analysis, no new phenotypic data were used to find candidate immune exposures; instead, reliance was placed on TCR beta sequences and their occurrence across donors. An earlier analysis of around 640 of the donors used high-throughput TCR beta sequencing to judge whether each TCR beta V gene segment behaved as functional or pseudogenic. Alongside the repertoire data, information on donor age, sex, ethnicity and CMV serostatus was compiled. A later genetic analysis used genome-wide SNP genotypes for about three fifths of the 666 donors, treating that subset as a discovery cohort. Every discovery cohort repertoire had been produced on one sequencing platform. Class I and class II HLA loci were covered by the typing at four-digit resolution. The number of typed donors differed by locus: roughly 629-640 for A, B, C, DRB1 and DQB1; approximately 540 for DQA1; approximately 610 for DPA1; and 400 to 480 for DPB1. Several DR-DQ haplotypes were treated as single units for association and clustering because of strong linkage in the cohort. Across approximately 400 genotyped donors of the cohort, an average of about 250,000 unique TCR beta nucleotide sequences per donor were sequenced, and about a sixth of those sequences were non-productive. Results and caveats for the whole study, not just this receptor: A further reported finding was that TCR beta sequences accurately predicted the HLA-A and HLA-B alleles for most subjects in the first cohort. The presence/absence analyses assumed that sequencing depth was roughly uniform across donors, and that assumption may not be true. According to a later genetic analysis, donors in an Asian-associated ancestry cluster had fewer N-insertions in productive TCRs than the roughly 670-donor mean. Only TCR beta chains were sequenced in this cohort, and the absence of alpha or paired-chain data limited detectable features. HLA typing was unavailable for some donors at each locus, so association tests used only the typed subset. A few of the identified cytomegalovirus-associated TCR beta chains were confirmed in vitro to be specific for cytomegalovirus antigens. According to a later analysis, parvovirus B19, influenza, CMV and Epstein-Barr virus appeared linked to several top co-occurrence clusters. A later analysis found that HLA-associated TCR beta chains were more clonally expanded and had lower generation probabilities than equally common non-associated chains. Because counts were too low, about 18 rarely observed V segments, including chromosome 9 orphons, were left out of the earlier analysis of a few hundred of the donors. The authors suggested that the approach could potentially be generalized to other disease states and immunological phenotypes. In a later analysis, the rate of TCR association differed among HLA loci, with DRB1 alleles having the most associated TCRs and HLA-C alleles having the fewest. In an earlier analysis of over 550 of the donors, most TCR beta V segments were observed in productive rearrangements about 87% or about 30% of the time, broadly matching IMGT annotations. When HLA alleles, especially DR and DQ, strongly co-occurred, TCR associations were difficult to assign to individual alleles. The study gave a list of roughly 150 TCR beta chains associated with cytomegalovirus. In a later analysis, around 17,000 TCR beta sequences were associated with specific HLA alleles at a false discovery rate of 0.05. Most TCR sequences were seen in very few donors, while some public TCRs were found in many individuals. Linkage disequilibrium might explain the correlated functional status among segregating V segments, but an unknown experimental factor could not be excluded. A cluster of highly shared sequence variants was judged likely to represent a technical artifact of the sequencing pipeline. A later genetic analysis associated a missense DCLRE1C variant with V-gene and J-gene trimming of TCR beta chains, and an independent cohort replicated the association. In both the original and validation cohorts, the classifier was reported to diagnose cytomegalovirus status with high specificity and sensitivity. A later analysis found that most CMV-associated TCR beta chains appeared HLA-restricted, with HLA associations seemingly driven largely by CMV exposure. Immune exposure information for the cohort was limited to CMV serostatus.

To prepare the library, the immunoSEQ multiplex PCR assay was applied. A mixture of 60 forward primers for TCR Vbeta segments and 13 reverse primers for TCR Jbeta segments was used in the multiplex PCR. Amplification of the CDR3 region of rearranged TCR beta genes was performed with a multiplex PCR assay on genomic DNA. On the Illumina HiSeq System, the amplified TCR beta libraries were sequenced as 87-base-pair reads. Turning to the authors' computational methods: A later analysis tallied 70 million to 100 million unique TCR beta chains across the approximately 670 repertoires, and approximately 12 million of those chains were shared by two or more donors. A nearest-neighbor algorithm error-corrected the raw reads and collapsed the reads into unique sequences, merging closely related sequences to remove PCR and sequencing errors. To assign V, D and J gene segments, CDR3 sequences were aligned to IMGT reference sequences. For a sequence to be retained, a match of at least six nucleotides to both a V gene segment and a J gene segment was required. A rearrangement counted as productive if the CDR3 had no stop codons and remained in frame with V and J, and every other rearrangement counted as non-productive. CDR3 was defined according to IMGT convention as the region running from the second conserved V-encoded cysteine to the conserved J-encoded phenylalanine. In an earlier analysis of around 640 of the donors, sequences lacking an unambiguous match to a single V gene segment were excluded. In an earlier analysis of approximately 550 of the donors, V segments were called functional above 56.7% productive rearrangements and were called segregating when the between-donor standard deviation exceeded 5%. A statistical classification framework was built to diagnose cytomegalovirus status from the catalog of TCR beta chain sequences. In a later analysis, TCR nucleotide sequences were compared against IMGT/GENE-DB human TR gene sequences so that V and J genes could be assigned. In a later analysis, CDR3 sequences and most-parsimonious VDJ recombination scenarios were assigned using the TCRdist pipeline. In a later analysis, each TCR beta chain was defined by its CDR3 amino acid sequence together with its V-gene family, and reads without a unique V-gene family were excluded. As a way to deal with suspected cross-contamination and a sequencing artifact, a later analysis dropped 450 to 600 nucleotide sequences that were highly shared and had low generation probability. A later analysis calculated a clonal expansion index for each public chain from normalized within-repertoire ranks of inferred template counts. A later analysis computed generation probabilities with a VDJ recombination model fitted to out-of-frame rearrangements, and checked the results against IGoR. In a later analysis, TCR-TCR, TCR-HLA and TCR-CMV co-occurrence was scored with hypergeometric tests, and a repertoire-size bias correction was applied to TCR pairs. To estimate false discovery rates, a later analysis permuted the HLA or CMV assignments 20 times. In a later analysis, co-occurring TCRs were grouped using DBSCAN, with TCRdist sequence similarity added in when clustering inside HLA-allele-positive subsets. Co-occurrence clustering excluded repertoires with fewer than 30,000 or more than 120,000 public chains, plus five with anomalous nucleotide sharing. TCRdb provides this immuneACCESS table in a form limited to in-frame rearrangements. Some clones are lacking; in checked studies, under half of them reflect an unresolved V gene, and why the rest are absent is not known. V, J and clone size are taken as reported in that table, and D and trimming were inferred from the DNA itself. This sample gives roughly 100,000 clones in total; over 12% of them show up just once. Over 0.8% of the sample is in the top ten clones.

The cohort comprised fewer than 700 healthy bone marrow donors. At the time of sampling, every cohort member was nominally healthy, though immune exposures that went unrecorded were likely present. The donor was CMV seronegative and belonged to the group of 352 seronegative cohort members. Every donor gave a peripheral blood sample, and the peripheral blood mononuclear cells from that sample were used for TCR beta sequencing. The Qiagen DNeasy Blood Extraction Kit was used to extract genomic DNA from the blood cell samples. This clone was observed a handful of times. Its antigen remains undetermined. Base-call qualities are not available, and no considerably larger clone is one nucleotide away. The TCR comes from a female donor in good health and CMV-seronegative. Specimen: PBMCs.

This receptor carries the CDR3 CATTRQGSYNEQFF. In nucleotide form, the sequence is TGTGCCACCACAAGACAGGGGTCCTACAATGAGCAGTTCTTC. The V and J segments used are TRBV15 and TRBJ2-1, with TRBD1 matching 8 junction bases. The CDR3 covers 14 residues, taking in both the cysteine and the phenylalanine. Here the CDR3 DNA is all that survives: 42 bases in frame from base 1. Clipping removes 7 bases from V and 1 base from J, with 3 as the unmatched junction base count. Based on the germline V gene (reference sequence), the CDR1 and CDR2 sequences are LNHNV and YYDKDF.